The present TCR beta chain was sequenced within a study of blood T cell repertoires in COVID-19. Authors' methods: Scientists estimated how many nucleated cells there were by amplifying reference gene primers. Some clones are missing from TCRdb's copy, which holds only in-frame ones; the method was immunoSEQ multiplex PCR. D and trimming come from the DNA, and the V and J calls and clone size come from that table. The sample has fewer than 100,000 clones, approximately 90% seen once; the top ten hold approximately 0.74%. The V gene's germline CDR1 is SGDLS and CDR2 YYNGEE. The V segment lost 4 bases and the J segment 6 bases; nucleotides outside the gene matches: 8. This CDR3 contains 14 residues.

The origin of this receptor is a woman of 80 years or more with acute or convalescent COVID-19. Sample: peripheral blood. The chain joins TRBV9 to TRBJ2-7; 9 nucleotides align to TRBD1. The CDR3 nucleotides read TGTGCCAGCAGCCCCCGGGACAGGGCGGCCGAGCAGTACTTC. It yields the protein CASSPRDRAAEQYF. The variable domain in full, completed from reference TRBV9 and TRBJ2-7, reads DSGVTQTPKHLITATGQRVTLRCSPRSGDLSVYWYQQSLDQGLQFLIQYYNGEERAKGNILERFSAQQFPDLHSELNLSSLELGDSALYFCASSPRDRAAEQYFGPGTRLTVT.